Given below is one T cell receptor beta chain in context. What this receptor recognizes is not known. No much larger clone is present one base from it, and per-base qualities are unavailable. Library construction relied on PCR. DNA from cultured CD4+ T cells underwent TCR sequencing with the Oncomine TCR Beta short-read assay at the Johns Hopkins FTIC core. The QIAamp micro DNA kit was used to extract genomic DNA from the cultured CD4+ T cells. Oncomine TCR Beta libraries made from cultured CD4+ T cells were pooled using unique dual indexes and sequenced on an Illumina iSeq 100. The published analysis was carried out like this. Non-productive sequences were filtered out, and CDR3s that did not start with C, did not end with F or W, or were shorter than 7 amino acids were discarded. Antigen-specific clonotypes were identified using the MANAFEST web application through comparison of peptide-stimulated wells with reference and other culture wells. An FDR below 0.05, an odds ratio above 5, and a productive frequency above 0.1% in at least two of three replicate wells were required for clones to be considered positive. Cross-reactive clonotypes were defined as significantly expanded in both SARS-CoV-2 spike wells and at least one common cold coronavirus spike condition. Levenshtein distances (stringdist) and unrooted phylogenetic trees (ape) in R version 3.6.1 were used to assess CDR3 homology. TCRdb reprocessed the public reads (quality trimming at Q25 with fastp, clone calling with MiXCR) and kept in-frame beta chains. Every entry covers one CDR3 protein and lists the most common genes and DNA from its rows. TCRdb, rather than the study authors, made the V and J calls. The sample data list roughly 20,000 distinct CDR3 sequences, and 40% to 55% of these were observed just once. Around 2.9% of the sample lies in the top ten.

The data stem from a study of vaccination and CD4 T cells after COVID-19 (dated by TCRdb to the early 2020s). The study in broad terms: Convalescent patients had a positive SARS-CoV-2 result on nasal swab PCR, and of these patients, fewer than ten had mild disease and one had severe disease. As controls, cultures received a CEFX viral epitope pool (the positive control), an HIV-1 Nef peptide pool (the negative control), or no peptide at all. Culture stimuli were overlapping spike peptide pools from SARS-CoV-2 and from the common cold coronaviruses HCoV-NL63, HCoV-OC43 and HCoV-229E. In roughly 10 COVID-19 convalescent patients and 4 infection-naive healthy vaccine recipients, the spike-specific CD4+ TCR repertoire before mRNA vaccination was compared with the repertoire after mRNA vaccination. Post-COVID blood samples from convalescent patients were collected a median of about 110 days after diagnosis, with a range of about 35 to 180 days. Post-vaccine blood samples were collected a median of around 70 days after the second vaccine dose, ranging from roughly 14 to 241 days. Each participant got two doses of either the Pfizer-BioNTech BNT162b2 vaccine (n=8) or the Moderna mRNA-1273 vaccine (n=2). Six males and four females were included in the convalescent cohort, with two Hispanic individuals, seven Caucasians, two Asians and one multiracial person represented.

Study-level results and caveats: Among convalescent patients, a median about 86% of the SARS-CoV-2-reactive clones seen after vaccination appeared only after vaccination, which suggests priming specific to the vaccine. The number of convalescent patients in the study was relatively small, and the study did not examine early timepoints following natural infection. An increase in the median number of SARS-CoV-2-reactive clonotypes from more than 20 after infection to 35 to 40 after vaccination was observed, but the change was not found to be significant. Of the vaccine-specific clones found in convalescent patients, nearly all (304 of 307) were mono-reactive for SARS-CoV-2 spike instead of being cross-reactive with common cold coronaviruses.

Read against the paper, the sample's treatment or condition label means: roughly 11-day PBMC culture with coronavirus spike peptide pools or control peptides (ViraFEST assay). The ViraFEST assay, used in the study, expanded antigen-specific T cells with peptide pools and then identified the expanded clonotypes through TCR sequencing. Positive SARS-CoV-2 PCR tests in the convalescent patients dated from March to December 2020, before Alpha, Beta and Delta variants emerged in the United States. Under 2.5 million PBMCs per well were cultured in IMDM with roughly 5% human AB serum and 8 to 10 IU/ml IL-2, plus 10 ug/ml peptide pools. Half of the culture medium was replaced with fresh IL-2-containing medium on days 3 and 7. CD4+ T cells were isolated after 10 days of culture through negative selection using the EasySep CD4+ T cell isolation kit. PBMCs were separated from whole blood using Ficoll-Paque Plus gradient centrifugation and then either used fresh or cryopreserved at -140C. Triplicate wells were generally used for each culture condition.

The germline V gene supplies CDR1 SGHTA and CDR2 FQGNSA. Reading from cysteine to phenylalanine, the CDR3 counts 16 amino acids. CDR3 DNA is the only sequence kept; it has 48 bases, read in frame from the first base. V is pruned by 7 bases and J by 6 bases, leaving 13 bases of the junction without a gene match. The origin of this receptor is a human donor who had recovered from COVID-19. The sequence joins TRBV7-2 to TRBJ2-2; TRBD2 aligns with 8 central bases. The source material was CD4+ T cells from blood, cultured in vitro, sampled after SARS-CoV-2 vaccination. The sequenced DNA is TGTGCCAGCACCTCCGGGAGACTAGCGACCGCCGGGGAGCTGTTTTTT. This gives the protein CASTSGRLATAGELFF.